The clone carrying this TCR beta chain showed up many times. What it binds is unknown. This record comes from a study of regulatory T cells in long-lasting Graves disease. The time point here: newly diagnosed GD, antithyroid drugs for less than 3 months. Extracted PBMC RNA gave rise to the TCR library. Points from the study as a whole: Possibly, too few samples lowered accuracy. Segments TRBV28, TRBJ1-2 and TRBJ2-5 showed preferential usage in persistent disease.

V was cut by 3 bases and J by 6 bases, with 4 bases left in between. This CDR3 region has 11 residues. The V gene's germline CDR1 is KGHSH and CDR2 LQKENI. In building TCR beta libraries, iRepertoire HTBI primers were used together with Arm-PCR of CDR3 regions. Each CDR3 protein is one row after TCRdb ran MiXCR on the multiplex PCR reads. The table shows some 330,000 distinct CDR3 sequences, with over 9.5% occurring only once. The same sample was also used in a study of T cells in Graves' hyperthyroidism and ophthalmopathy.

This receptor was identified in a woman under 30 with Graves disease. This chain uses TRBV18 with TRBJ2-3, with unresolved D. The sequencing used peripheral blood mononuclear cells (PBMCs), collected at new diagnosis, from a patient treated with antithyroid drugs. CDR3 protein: CASSPKDTQYF. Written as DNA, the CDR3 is TGTGCCAGCTCACCGAAGGATACGCAGTATTTT.